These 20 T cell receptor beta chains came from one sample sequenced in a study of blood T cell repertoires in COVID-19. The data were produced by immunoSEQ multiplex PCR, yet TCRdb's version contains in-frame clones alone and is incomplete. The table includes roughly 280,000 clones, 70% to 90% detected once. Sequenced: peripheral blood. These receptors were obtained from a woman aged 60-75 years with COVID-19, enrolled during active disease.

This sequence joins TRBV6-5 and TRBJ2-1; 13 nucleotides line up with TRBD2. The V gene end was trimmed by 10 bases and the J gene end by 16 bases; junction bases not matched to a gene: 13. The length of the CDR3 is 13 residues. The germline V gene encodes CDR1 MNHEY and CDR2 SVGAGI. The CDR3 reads CATRTSGSGSGFF. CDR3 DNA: TGTGCCACCCGGACTAGCGGGAGTGGATCGGGTTTCTTC.

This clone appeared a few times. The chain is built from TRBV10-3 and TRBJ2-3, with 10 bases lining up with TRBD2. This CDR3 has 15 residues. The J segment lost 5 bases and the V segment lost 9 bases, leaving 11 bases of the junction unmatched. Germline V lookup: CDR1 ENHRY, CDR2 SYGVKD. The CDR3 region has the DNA TGTGCCATGGGACCTAGCGGGGGAGCGGTAGATACGCAGTATTTT. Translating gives CAMGPSGGAVDTQYF.

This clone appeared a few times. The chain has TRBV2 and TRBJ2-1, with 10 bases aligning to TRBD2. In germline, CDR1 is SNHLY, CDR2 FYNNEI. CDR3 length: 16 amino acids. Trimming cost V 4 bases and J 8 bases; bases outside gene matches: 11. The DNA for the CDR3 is TGTGCCAGCAGTGGACCTAGCGGGAGAGGGAGGGATGAGCAGTTCTTC. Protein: CASSGPSGRGRDEQFF.

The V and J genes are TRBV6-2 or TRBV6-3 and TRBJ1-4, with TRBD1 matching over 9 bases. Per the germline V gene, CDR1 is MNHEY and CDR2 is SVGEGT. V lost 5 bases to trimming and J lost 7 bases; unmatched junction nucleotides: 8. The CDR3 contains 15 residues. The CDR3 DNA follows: TGTGCCAGCAGTGGACTCGGACAGGGGAGTGAAAAACTGTTTTTT. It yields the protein CASSGLGQGSEKLFF.

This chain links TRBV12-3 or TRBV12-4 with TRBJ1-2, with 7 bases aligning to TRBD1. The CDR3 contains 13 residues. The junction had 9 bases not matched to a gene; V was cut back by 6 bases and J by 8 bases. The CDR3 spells CASRYRGSEGYTF. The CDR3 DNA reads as TGTGCCAGCAGATACAGGGGCTCGGAGGGCTACACCTTC.

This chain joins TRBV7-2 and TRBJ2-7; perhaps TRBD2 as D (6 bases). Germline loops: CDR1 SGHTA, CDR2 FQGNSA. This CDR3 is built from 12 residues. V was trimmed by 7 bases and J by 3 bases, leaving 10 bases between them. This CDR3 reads CASTSGVYEQYF. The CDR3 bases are TGTGCCAGCACGTCGGGGGTCTACGAGCAGTACTTC.

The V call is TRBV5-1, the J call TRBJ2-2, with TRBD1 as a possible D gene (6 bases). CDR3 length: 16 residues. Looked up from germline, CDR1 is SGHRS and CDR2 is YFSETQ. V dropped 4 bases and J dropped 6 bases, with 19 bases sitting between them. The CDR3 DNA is TGCGCCAGCAGCCGGAGGACAGCAACTCTACCCGGGGAGCTGTTTTTT. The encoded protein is CASSRRTATLPGELFF.

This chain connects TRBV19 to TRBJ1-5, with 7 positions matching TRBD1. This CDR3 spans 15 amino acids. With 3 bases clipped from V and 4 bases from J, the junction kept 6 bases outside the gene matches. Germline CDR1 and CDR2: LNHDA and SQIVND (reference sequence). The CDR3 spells CASSMETGRNQPQHF. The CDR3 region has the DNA TGTGCCAGTAGTATGGAGACAGGGAGGAATCAGCCCCAGCATTTT.

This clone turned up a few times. The CDR3 region is CASGSRDSNQPQHF. The DNA of the CDR3 is TGTGCCAGCGGGAGCCGGGATAGCAATCAGCCCCAGCATTTT. The chain has TRBV10-3 and TRBJ1-5, with D uncertain. The CDR3 loop spans 14 amino acids. Germline V gene lookup returns CDR1 ENHRY and CDR2 SYGVKD. The V gene lost 10 bases and the J gene lost 0 bases, with 13 bases spanning the gap.

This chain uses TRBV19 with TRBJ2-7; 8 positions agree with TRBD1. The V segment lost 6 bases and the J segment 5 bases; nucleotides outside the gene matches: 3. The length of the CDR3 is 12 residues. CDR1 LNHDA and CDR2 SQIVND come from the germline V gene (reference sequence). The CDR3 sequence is CASRSDRDEQYF. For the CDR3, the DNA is TGTGCCAGTAGATCGGACAGGGACGAGCAGTACTTC.

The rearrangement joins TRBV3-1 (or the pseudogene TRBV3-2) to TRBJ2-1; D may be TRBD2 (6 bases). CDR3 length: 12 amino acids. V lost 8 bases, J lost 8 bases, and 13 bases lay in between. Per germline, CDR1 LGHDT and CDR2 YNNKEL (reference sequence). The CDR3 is CASSRWGDEQFF. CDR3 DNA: TGTGCCAGCTCCCGATGGGGGGATGAGCAGTTCTTC.

CDR3: CSARGDFQYF. The CDR3 DNA is TGCAGTGCTCGCGGGGACTTTCAGTACTTC. J is TRBJ2-4 and V is TRBV20-1, with D possibly TRBD2 on 6 matching bases. There are 10 residues in the CDR3. V was shortened by 5 bases and J by 11 bases, with 10 bases between the two germline ends. Germline V gives CDR1 DFQATT, CDR2 SNEGSKA (reference sequence).

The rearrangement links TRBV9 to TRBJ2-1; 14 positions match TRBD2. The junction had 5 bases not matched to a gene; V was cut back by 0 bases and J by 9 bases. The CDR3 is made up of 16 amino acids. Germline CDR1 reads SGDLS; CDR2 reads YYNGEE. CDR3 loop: CASSVAPGTSGSEQFF. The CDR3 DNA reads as TGTGCCAGCAGCGTAGCTCCCGGGACTAGCGGGAGTGAGCAGTTCTTC.

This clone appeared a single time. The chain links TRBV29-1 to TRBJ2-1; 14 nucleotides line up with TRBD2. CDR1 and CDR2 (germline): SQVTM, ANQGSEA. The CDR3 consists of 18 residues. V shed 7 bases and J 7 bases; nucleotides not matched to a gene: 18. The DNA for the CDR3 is TGCAGCGCCGGAGGGGGACTAGCGGGAGACATAATTGGGAATGAGCAGTTCTTC. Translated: CSAGGGLAGDIIGNEQFF.

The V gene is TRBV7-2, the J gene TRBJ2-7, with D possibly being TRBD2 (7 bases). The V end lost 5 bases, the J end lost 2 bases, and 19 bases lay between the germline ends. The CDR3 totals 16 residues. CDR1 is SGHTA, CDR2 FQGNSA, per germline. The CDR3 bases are TGTGCCAGCAGCCCCCGTTGGGGAGGGGGGACCTACGAGCAGTACTTC. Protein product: CASSPRWGGGTYEQYF.

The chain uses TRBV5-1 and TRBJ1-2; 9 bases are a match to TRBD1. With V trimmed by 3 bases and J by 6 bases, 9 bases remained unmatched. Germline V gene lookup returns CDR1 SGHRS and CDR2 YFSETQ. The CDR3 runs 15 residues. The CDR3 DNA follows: TGCGCCAGCAGCTGGAGAACAGGGGGCATGAATGGCTACACCTTC. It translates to CASSWRTGGMNGYTF. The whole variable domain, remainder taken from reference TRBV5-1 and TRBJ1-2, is KAGVTQTPRYLIKTRGQQVTLSCSPISGHRSVSWYQQTPGQGLQFLFEYFSETQRNKGNFPGRFSGRQFSNSRSEMNVSTLELGDSALYLCASSWRTGGMNGYTFGSGTRLTVV.

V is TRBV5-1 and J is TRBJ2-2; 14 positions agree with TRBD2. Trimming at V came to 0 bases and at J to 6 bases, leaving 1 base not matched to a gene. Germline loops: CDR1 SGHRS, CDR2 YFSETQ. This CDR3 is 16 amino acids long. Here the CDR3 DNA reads TGCGCCAGCAGCTTGGGGGGACTAGCGGGAGCCGGGGAGCTGTTTTTT. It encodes CASSLGGLAGAGELFF.

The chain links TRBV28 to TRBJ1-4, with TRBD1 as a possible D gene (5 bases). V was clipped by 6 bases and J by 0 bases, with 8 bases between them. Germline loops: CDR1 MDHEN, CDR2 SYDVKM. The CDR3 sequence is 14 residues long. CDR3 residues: CASSLQATNEKLFF. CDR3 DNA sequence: TGTGCCAGCAGCTTACAGGCAACTAATGAAAAACTGTTTTTT.

The CDR3: CASRDRAGGADTQYF. DNA of the CDR3: TGTGCCAGCAGAGACCGTGCGGGAGGAGCTGATACGCAGTATTTT. V and J are TRBV6-5 and TRBJ2-3; 8 bases fit TRBD2. CDR1 and CDR2 (germline): MNHEY, SVGAGI. The CDR3 is 15 residues long. With 6 bases clipped from V and 6 bases from J, the junction kept 11 bases outside the gene matches.

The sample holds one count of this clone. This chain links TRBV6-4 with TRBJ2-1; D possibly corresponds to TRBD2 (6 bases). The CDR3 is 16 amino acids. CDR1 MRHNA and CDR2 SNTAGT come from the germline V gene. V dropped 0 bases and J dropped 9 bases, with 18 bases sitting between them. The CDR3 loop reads CASSDSGTSTRAEQFF. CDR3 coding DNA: TGTGCCAGCAGTGACTCAGGGACTTCCACTCGTGCTGAGCAGTTCTTC.